This T cell receptor beta chain appears in the sequencing data of a study of chemoradiotherapy in HPV16-positive cancers (dated by TCRdb to 2021 to 2024). A note on the overall study: Functional T-cell assays on cells from two HPV16-positive patients defined candidate HPV-specific T-cell clones and common TCR motifs. The study asked whether T-cell immunity against the HPV oncoproteins E6 and E7 changes during chemoradiotherapy and whether it affects survival. Next, the candidate HPV-specific TCRs and motifs were followed in TCR repertoires from over 85 patients with HPV-related cancers.

For this clone: The target of this receptor is not known. Qualities for individual bases were not recorded, and no much larger clone is one base off.

Broad study findings and their caveats: Expansion of candidate HPV-specific clones and E7-related TCR motifs was observed in the tumor microenvironment during treatment, whereas no such expansion was observed for non-HPV-specific T cells. The survival association was reported for HPV16-positive patients, and the functional definition of HPV-specific T cells was derived from only a couple of HPV16-positive patients. Among HPV16-positive patients, expansion of HPV-responsive T cells during chemoradiotherapy was associated with better recurrence-free survival.

Repertoires were sampled repeatedly over the course of chemoradiotherapy so that clonal expansion in the tumor microenvironment could be followed. CDR3 length: 14 amino acids, cysteine to phenylalanine. Only the CDR3 part of the read is kept: 42 bases, read in frame from the first base. Trimming costs V 4 bases and J 2 bases, and their ends lie 11 bases apart. The germline V gene yields LGHNA for CDR1 and YNFKEQ for CDR2. The library was generated by the immunoSEQ multiplex PCR assay. TCRdb holds this immuneACCESS table with in-frame rearrangements only. Some clones are missing; in checked studies, unresolved V genes explain under half, and the rest has no known cause. The table for this sample lists 8,000 to 10,000 clones; around 90% of them were counted only once. The ten largest clones add up to roughly an eighth of the sample.

The chain links TRBV4-2 with TRBJ1-2; the best D guess is TRBD1, with 6 bases matching. The receptor was isolated from a human donor with HPV-associated anogenital cancer. This sample comprised blood, obtained from a patient who underwent chemoradiotherapy. The CDR3 region reads CASSPGGLNYGYTF. DNA sequence: TGTGCCAGCAGCCCCGGGGGCCTAAACTATGGCTACACCTTC.